These 20 T cell receptor beta chains were all obtained from the same sample, sequenced in a study of T cell clones after liver transplantation. Method: immunoSEQ multiplex PCR; TCRdb's copy keeps in-frame clones and lacks some. The sample includes 75,000 to 100,000 clones, over 80% of them seen just once. Sequencing was performed on CD4+ T cells from blood, taken approximately 3.5 years after liver transplant. The receptor set was obtained from a human patient who received a liver transplant. A share of the T cells may be of graft donor origin.

This clone was recorded once. The V gene is TRBV18, the J gene TRBJ1-1, with no clear D. This CDR3 has 14 amino acids. The germline V gene encodes CDR1 KGHSH and CDR2 LQKENI. Between the trimmed V and J ends, which lost 3 bases and 0 bases, there was a span of 8 bases. The CDR3: CASSPRAMNTEAFF. CDR3 DNA: TGTGCCAGCTCACCGCGGGCAATGAACACTGAAGCTTTCTTT.

The gene calls are TRBV18 and TRBJ2-3; 9 nucleotides match TRBD2. The CDR3 consists of 15 residues. Trimming took 3 bases from V and 4 from J; bases not matched to a gene: 5. Germline V gives CDR1 KGHSH, CDR2 LQKENI. Here the CDR3 reads CASSPLAGNADTQYF. The CDR3 nucleotides read TGTGCCAGCTCACCCCTAGCGGGAAACGCAGATACGCAGTATTTT.

The chain employs TRBV6-5 and TRBJ2-7, with 11 bases aligning to TRBD2. The trim removed 6 bases at V and 3 bases at J, leaving 4 bases unmatched. CDR3 size: 14 residues. Germline CDR1 and CDR2: MNHEY and SVGAGI. The CDR3 region has the DNA TGTGCCAGCAGCCCTACTAGCGGGAGCTACGAGCAGTACTTC. Protein sequence: CASSPTSGSYEQYF.

The CDR3 region has the DNA TGTGCCAGCAGTCAAGGGCAGTTTGAAGCTTTCTTT. Amino acid sequence: CASSQGQFEAFF. The rearrangement joins TRBV7-9 to TRBJ1-1; D gene ambiguous. With 6 bases removed from V and 7 bases from J, the gap between germline ends came to 12 bases. The CDR3 runs to 12 residues. The germline V gene encodes CDR1 SEHNR and CDR2 FQNEAQ (reference sequence).

The CDR3 DNA sequence: TGTGCCAGCAGCTTACGACAGGGCTACAACAATGAGCAGTTCTTC. Protein sequence: CASSLRQGYNNEQFF. The chain combines TRBV11-2 with TRBJ2-1; 7 bases line up with TRBD1. The length of the CDR3 is 15 residues. With V trimmed by 2 bases and J by 5 bases, 6 bases remained unmatched. The V gene's germline CDR1 is SGHAT and CDR2 FQNNGV.

CDR3 nucleotide sequence: TGTGCCAGCATTCCGCGAGGCGGAGCAAATGAGCAGTTCTTC. Amino acid sequence: CASIPRGGANEQFF. V usage is TRBV28 and J usage is TRBJ2-1, with no clear D. In germline, CDR1 is MDHEN, CDR2 SYDVKM. Trimming took off 7 bases at V and 7 bases at J, with 17 bases between the two ends. This CDR3 is 14 amino acids long.

The V gene is TRBV28, the J gene TRBJ1-5; tentative D call: TRBD1 (6 bases). Germline CDR1 and CDR2: MDHEN and SYDVKM. The CDR3 has 16 amino acids. V was cut by 5 bases and J by 7 bases, with 21 bases left in between. The CDR3 DNA reads TGTGCCAGCAGTCCCCCCGGGGGGCCCAAGGGCCAGCCCCAGCATTTT. Translating gives CASSPPGGPKGQPQHF.

This rearrangement joins TRBV6-6 to TRBJ1-2, with D perhaps matching TRBD1 (5 bases). V lost 6 bases to trimming and J lost 8 bases, with 22 bases between them. Germline V gives CDR1 MNHNY, CDR2 SVGAGI (reference sequence). CDR3 size: 15 residues. CDR3 region: CASSKQVQGRQGYTF. The CDR3 DNA reads TGTGCCAGCAGCAAACAGGTCCAGGGACGTCAAGGCTACACCTTC.

The genes are TRBV7-3 and TRBJ2-2; D uncertain. The V end lost 2 bases, the J end lost 6 bases, and 4 bases lay between the germline ends. This CDR3 region has 12 residues. CDR1 is SGHTA, CDR2 FQGTGA, per germline. The DNA for the CDR3 is TGTGCCAGCAGCTTACCTCCCGGGGAGCTGTTTTTT. This translates into CASSLPPGELFF.

The chain recombines TRBV9 with TRBJ2-3, with a possible D match to TRBD2 (5 bases). V was cut by 7 bases and J by 2 bases, with 17 bases left in between. Per the germline V gene, CDR1 is SGDLS and CDR2 is YYNGEE. This CDR3 is 15 amino acids long. The chain's CDR3 is CASGRGGRATDTQYF. The CDR3 DNA sequence: TGTGCCAGCGGAAGAGGTGGGAGAGCCACAGATACGCAGTATTTT.

The chain links TRBV9 to TRBJ1-4; D might be TRBD1 (5 bases). V was clipped by 0 bases and J by 2 bases, with 5 bases between them. Germline V gene sequence: CDR1 SGDLS, CDR2 YYNGEE. This CDR3 region has 14 residues. The DNA for the CDR3 is TGTGCCAGCAGCGTAGCAGGGACTAATGAAAAACTGTTTTTT. This translates into CASSVAGTNEKLFF.

The chain employs TRBV7-2 and TRBJ1-2; maybe TRBD1 (5 bases). V was trimmed by 5 bases and J by 4 bases, leaving 14 bases between them. Germline V lookup: CDR1 SGHTA, CDR2 FQGNSA. The CDR3 contains 14 residues. CDR3 DNA sequence: TGTGCCAGCAGCCCCGATGGGGCGACCTATGGCTACACCTTC. As protein: CASSPDGATYGYTF. The full variable domain, its missing parts supplied by reference TRBV7-2 and TRBJ1-2, is GAGVSQSPSNKVTEKGKDVELRCDPISGHTALYWYRQSLGQGLEFLIYFQGNSAPDKSGLPSDRFSAERTGGSVSTLTIQRTQQEDSAVYLCASSPDGATYGYTFGSGTRLTVV.

The V and J genes are TRBV28 and TRBJ2-5, with 10 bases identical to TRBD1. The V gene's germline CDR1 is MDHEN and CDR2 SYDVKM. J was trimmed by 8 bases and V by 6 bases; bases with no gene match: 9. The CDR3 extends over 14 amino acids. CDR3 sequence reads: CASSLTGGARTQYF. The CDR3 coding sequence is TGTGCCAGCAGCTTGACAGGGGGCGCGCGAACCCAGTACTTC.

In its sample, this clone was seen once. This sequence joins TRBV7-2 and TRBJ2-7; D is perhaps TRBD1 (6 bases). This CDR3 is built from 12 residues. The ends were cut back, 5 bases at V and 12 bases at J, with 17 bases in the middle. CDR1 is SGHTA and CDR2 is FQGNSA in the germline V gene. In DNA, the CDR3 is TGTGCCAGCAGCCTACAGGGACACCTCAGGTACTTC. Residues: CASSLQGHLRYF.

The J gene is TRBJ2-5, the V gene TRBV4-1; 11 bases fit TRBD2. This CDR3 is built from 18 residues. Trimming at V came to 0 bases and at J to 2 bases, leaving 8 bases not matched to a gene. Germline lookup yields CDR1 MGHRA and CDR2 YSYEKL. CDR3: CASSQERTGTSGQETQYF. The CDR3 DNA follows: TGCGCCAGCAGCCAAGAACGTACCGGGACTAGCGGTCAAGAGACCCAGTACTTC.

This clone occurred a few times. The chain uses TRBV11-3 and TRBJ2-3; maybe TRBD1 (5 bases). V lost 1 base and J 6 bases, leaving 11 bases between the germline ends. This CDR3 spans 14 amino acids. CDR1 and CDR2 from the germline V gene are SGHNT and YENEEA. The CDR3 reads CASSLGQRTDTQYF. In DNA form, the CDR3 reads TGTGCCAGCAGCTTAGGACAGAGAACCGATACGCAGTATTTT.

This clone was picked up one time. The chain combines TRBV27 with TRBJ2-7, with D tentatively TRBD1 (6 bases). Looked up from germline, CDR1 is MNHEY and CDR2 is SMNVEV (reference sequence). Trimming left V 6 bases short and J 1 base short, with 19 bases between. The CDR3 spans 16 residues. The CDR3 nucleotides are TGTGCCAGCAGACCGGGACAAAAACCATTTTCCTACGAGCAGTACTTC. This sequence encodes CASRPGQKPFSYEQYF.

This clone was detected once. The V call is TRBV11-3, the J call TRBJ2-2, with D possibly matching TRBD1 (5 bases). The CDR3 is 15 amino acids. The germline CDR1 and CDR2 sequences are SGHNT and YENEEA. V was pared by 1 base and J by 0 bases, with 6 bases between. CDR3 sequence: CASSLGGPNTGELFF. CDR3 bases: TGTGCCAGCAGCTTAGGGGGCCCGAACACCGGGGAGCTGTTTTTT.

Written as DNA, the CDR3 is TGTGCCAGCAGCCCCCCGTGGAGAGGGGTGAACACTGAAGCTTTCTTT. Residues: CASSPPWRGVNTEAFF. The chain combines TRBV5-6 with TRBJ1-1, with TRBD1 as a possible D gene (5 bases). The CDR3 covers 16 residues. CDR1 and CDR2 from the germline V gene are SGHDT and YYEEEE. Trimming took off 4 bases at V and 0 bases at J, with 16 bases between the two ends.

This rearrangement joins TRBV7-2 to TRBJ2-5, with TRBD2 as a possible D gene (6 bases). V was shortened by 5 bases and J by 7 bases, with 20 bases between the two germline ends. CDR1 is SGHTA and CDR2 is FQGNSA in the germline V gene. This CDR3 is built from 15 residues. CDR3 nucleotides: TGTGCCAGCAGCCTCTCACCGGGACCGGAGGGGACCCAGTACTTC. Its translation is CASSLSPGPEGTQYF. Variable domain in full (rest from reference TRBV7-2 and TRBJ2-5): GAGVSQSPSNKVTEKGKDVELRCDPISGHTALYWYRQSLGQGLEFLIYFQGNSAPDKSGLPSDRFSAERTGGSVSTLTIQRTQQEDSAVYLCASSLSPGPEGTQYFGPGTRLLVL.